This T cell receptor beta chain was documented in a study of cytomegalovirus exposure and HLA in healthy donors. It was with 60 Vbeta and 13 Jbeta primers that the PCR ran. Assay: immunoSEQ multiplex PCR; the TCRdb copy retains only in-frame clones and omits some. The table has around 100,000 clones, 79% seen once; the top ten hold approximately 2.8%. The germline gives CDR1 MNHNS, CDR2 SASEGT. This CDR3 spans 14 amino acids. The trim removed 4 bases at V and 1 base at J, leaving 3 bases unmatched. Nominally healthy donors provided the samples, though records likely missed some immune exposures. The sequencing sample was made of PBMCs. The gene calls are TRBV6-1 and TRBJ1-1, with 7 bases lining up with TRBD1. The TCR was taken from a woman between 40 and 55 years old in good health and CMV-seronegative. CDR3 amino acids: CASSVDRANTEAFF. The CDR3 DNA follows: TGTGCCAGCAGTGTAGACAGGGCGAACACTGAAGCTTTCTTT.